The 24 T cell receptor beta chains below all came from one sample that was sequenced in a study of cytomegalovirus exposure and HLA in healthy donors. PCR employed 60 Vbeta and 13 Jbeta primers. The table came from immunoSEQ multiplex PCR; TCRdb's copy has only in-frame clones and leaves some out. The profile shows about 180,000 clones, roughly 80% of them singletons. The sequenced sample was PBMCs. These receptor sequences come from a man aged 25 to 40 in good health and CMV-seronegative.

V usage is TRBV2 and J usage is TRBJ1-2; 8 bases match TRBD1. Germline CDR1 and CDR2: SNHLY and FYNNEI. This CDR3 comprises 13 residues. Losses at the gene ends were 6 bases for V and 3 bases for J; bases not matched to a gene: 3. The DNA of the CDR3 is TGTGCCAGCAGCGAACAGGGGGACTATGGCTACACCTTC. It specifies CASSEQGDYGYTF.

The chain couples TRBV18 to TRBJ2-3; D uncertain. Trimming took off 4 bases at V and 2 bases at J, with 10 bases between the two ends. From germline, CDR1 is KGHSH and CDR2 LQKENI. The CDR3 sequence is 14 residues long. This CDR3 is CASSRGSVTDTQYF. The DNA of the CDR3 is TGTGCCAGCTCACGTGGTAGTGTCACAGATACGCAGTATTTT.

This clone showed up just once. This chain uses TRBV7-2 with TRBJ1-4; possible D gene TRBD1, 6 bases. Germline CDR1 reads SGHTA; CDR2 reads FQGNSA. Deletions cut 5 bases from V and 0 bases from J, with 10 bases between. This CDR3 has 15 amino acids. CDR3 region: CASSKDSATNEKLFF. The CDR3 DNA sequence: TGTGCCAGCAGCAAGGACAGTGCAACTAATGAAAAACTGTTTTTT.

The count of this clone is one. The chain has TRBV5-5 and TRBJ2-2, with D perhaps TRBD2 (6 bases). From germline, CDR1 is SGHKS and CDR2 YYEKEE (reference sequence). Trimming took off 5 bases at V and 1 base at J, with 9 bases between the two ends. This CDR3 is 14 amino acids long. CDR3 sequence reads: CASSTGGNTGELFF. The CDR3 region has the DNA TGTGCCAGCAGTACCGGGGGGAACACCGGGGAGCTGTTTTTT.

This chain joins TRBV7-6 and TRBJ2-3; D not resolved. Germline V gives CDR1 SGHVS, CDR2 FNYEAQ. The V end was cut by 4 bases, the J end by 0 bases, with 11 bases between. The CDR3 totals 15 residues. This chain's CDR3 is CASSSPNPSTDTQYF. CDR3 in DNA: TGTGCCAGCAGCTCCCCTAACCCTAGCACAGATACGCAGTATTTT.

This clone was seen a few times. The rearrangement uses TRBV4-1 and TRBJ1-2, with a weak D call TRBD1 (5 bases). The CDR3 totals 17 residues. CDR1 MGHRA and CDR2 YSYEKL come from the germline V gene. Trimming left V 0 bases short and J 2 bases short, with 16 bases between. The CDR3 DNA reads TGCGCCAGCAGCCAAGATGGGGCTCTAGGGGTCAACTATGGCTACACCTTC. Translation: CASSQDGALGVNYGYTF.

V gene TRBV4-1 combines with J gene TRBJ2-6; D may be TRBD2 (6 bases). The CDR3 length is 17 residues. Trimming pared 0 bases from V and 1 base from J, leaving 10 bases between. The germline V gene has CDR1 MGHRA and CDR2 YSYEKL. The CDR3 region has the DNA TGCGCCAGCAGCCAAGATCACGGGGGATCTGGGGCCAACGTCCTGACTTTC. Amino acids: CASSQDHGGSGANVLTF.

This clone has more than one count but fewer than ten. V is TRBV7-2 and J is TRBJ2-2; D is possibly TRBD2 (5 bases). V lost 4 bases, J lost 9 bases, and 9 bases lay in between. Germline V gene sequence: CDR1 SGHTA, CDR2 FQGNSA. This CDR3 contains 12 residues. In nucleotides, the CDR3 is TGTGCCAGCAGCTCGAGGGCCAGGGAGCTGTTTTTT. Translating gives CASSSRARELFF.

The gene calls are TRBV15 and TRBJ1-1, with D tentatively TRBD1 (5 bases). This CDR3 region has 15 residues. V was pared by 0 bases and J by 4 bases, with 12 bases between. CDR1 is LNHNV and CDR2 is YYDKDF in the germline V gene (reference sequence). CDR3 sequence: CATSRDPRVGTEAFF. As DNA, the CDR3 is TGTGCCACCAGCAGAGATCCCAGGGTTGGCACTGAAGCTTTCTTT.

CDR3 protein: CSHLANEQFF. The CDR3 DNA is TGCAGTCATCTAGCAAATGAGCAGTTCTTC. J is TRBJ2-1 and V is TRBV20-1; tentatively, D is TRBD2 (5 bases). This CDR3 is built from 10 residues. Germline assignment: CDR1 DFQATT and CDR2 SNEGSKA (reference sequence). V dropped 8 bases and J dropped 7 bases, with 9 bases sitting between them.

The chain carries TRBV25-1 and TRBJ1-2; 10 nucleotides match TRBD1. The CDR3 covers 15 residues. The V segment lost 2 bases and the J segment 5 bases; nucleotides outside the gene matches: 5. Germline assignment: CDR1 MGHDK and CDR2 SYGVNS. The CDR3 DNA reads as TGTGCCAGCAGTGAACCCGGACAGGGGGAATATGGCTACACCTTC. Translating it yields CASSEPGQGEYGYTF.

V is TRBV7-9 and J is TRBJ2-7; 9 bases line up with TRBD2. After removal of 7 bases from V and 5 bases from J, the junction contained 12 bases not matched to a gene. In germline, CDR1 is SEHNR, CDR2 FQNEAQ (reference sequence). This CDR3 region has 15 residues. CDR3 in amino acids: CASTLPGTSIHEQYF. The CDR3 nucleotides are TGTGCCAGCACCCTGCCCGGGACTAGCATCCACGAGCAGTACTTC.

This clone has more than one count but fewer than ten. CDR3 sequence: CASSLDRGRPRNEQYF. DNA of the CDR3: TGTGCCAGCAGTCTGGATCGCGGGAGGCCCCGGAACGAGCAGTACTTC. The V call is TRBV5-8, the J call TRBJ2-7, with 8 bases that match TRBD2. V shed 5 bases, J shed 5 bases, and the junction held 15 bases outside the gene matches. CDR3 length: 16 amino acids. The germline V gene has CDR1 SGHTS and CDR2 YDEGEE.

Only a few counts were recorded for this clone. V and J are TRBV6-1 and TRBJ2-7; 10 bases line up with TRBD2. Looked up from germline, CDR1 is MNHNS and CDR2 is SASEGT. This CDR3 is built from 13 residues. J gave up 6 bases and V 7 bases, and 6 bases lay outside the gene matches. CDR3: CASTSSGSSEQYF. CDR3 in DNA: TGTGCCAGCACGTCTAGCGGGAGTTCCGAGCAGTACTTC.

The chain is built from TRBV30 and TRBJ1-2, with D possibly TRBD1 on 6 matching bases. Trimming shortened V by 3 bases and J by 7 bases, and 12 bases separated the two germline ends. The CDR3 consists of 12 residues. Germline loops: CDR1 GTSNPN, CDR2 SVGIG (reference sequence). CDR3 region: CAWSVGGVGYTF. CDR3 nucleotides: TGTGCCTGGAGCGTAGGGGGGGTTGGCTACACCTTC.

The chain combines TRBV14 with TRBJ2-1; D is possibly TRBD1 (6 bases). Germline CDR1 is SGHDN and CDR2 is FVKESK. V dropped 4 bases and J dropped 4 bases, with 8 bases sitting between them. The CDR3 runs to 13 residues. The CDR3 spells CASSPGTYNEQFF. For the CDR3, the DNA is TGTGCCAGCAGCCCAGGGACATACAATGAGCAGTTCTTC.

The rearrangement links TRBV10-3 to TRBJ1-5, with 8 bases aligning to TRBD1. The CDR3 length is 15 residues. Germline V CDR1 and CDR2: ENHRY, SYGVKD. V dropped 2 bases and J dropped 7; count of bases not matched to a gene: 7. The DNA for the CDR3 is TGTGCCATCAGTGAGCGGGGACAGGTAGGGCAGCCCCAGCATTTT. Translated, it gives CAISERGQVGQPQHF.

The chain uses TRBV7-2 and TRBJ2-7; TRBD2 agrees at 12 bases. The CDR3 contains 18 residues. Losses at the gene ends were 2 bases for V and 1 base for J; bases not matched to a gene: 9. CDR1 and CDR2 from the germline V gene are SGHTA and FQGNSA. CDR3 sequence reads: CASSLHSSSGRGSYEQYF. In nucleotides, the CDR3 is TGTGCCAGCAGCTTACATTCCTCTAGCGGGAGGGGGTCCTACGAGCAGTACTTC.

This clone was seen a single time. The chain uses TRBV30 and TRBJ1-5; D is possibly TRBD1 (6 bases). The ends were cut back, 1 base at V and 6 bases at J, with 10 bases in the middle. CDR3 size: 13 residues. Germline CDR1 GTSNPN, CDR2 SVGIG (reference sequence). The CDR3 DNA follows: TGTGCCTGGAGTGACAGGGAAGGTCAGCCCCAGCATTTT. Protein product: CAWSDREGQPQHF.

The chain links TRBV7-9 to TRBJ1-1, with 8 bases lining up with TRBD1. This CDR3 comprises 14 residues. The germline CDR1 and CDR2 sequences are SEHNR and FQNEAQ (reference sequence). V lost 6 bases and J lost 2; bases outside the gene matches: 5. The CDR3 sequence is CASRKDRDNTEAFF. The DNA for the CDR3 is TGTGCCAGCAGGAAGGACAGGGATAACACTGAAGCTTTCTTT.

The CDR3 protein is CASSLGLAANEQFF. The CDR3 coding sequence is TGTGCCAGCAGCTTGGGACTAGCGGCCAATGAGCAGTTCTTC. The chain couples TRBV7-2 to TRBJ2-1; TRBD2 matches at 11 bases. V dropped 3 bases and J dropped 6; count of bases not matched to a gene: 1. The V gene's germline CDR1 is SGHTA and CDR2 FQGNSA. The CDR3 covers 14 residues. The full variable domain, completed using reference TRBV7-2 and TRBJ2-1, is GAGVSQSPSNKVTEKGKDVELRCDPISGHTALYWYRQSLGQGLEFLIYFQGNSAPDKSGLPSDRFSAERTGGSVSTLTIQRTQQEDSAVYLCASSLGLAANEQFFGPGTRLTVL.

This clone occurred once. This sequence joins TRBV9 and TRBJ2-3, with D hard to call. CDR3 length: 15 amino acids. The V end was cut by 4 bases, the J end by 7 bases, with 19 bases between. Germline lookup yields CDR1 SGDLS and CDR2 YYNGEE. For the CDR3, the DNA is TGTGCCAGCAGCCCCTTGCTCCCAGACATTCATACGCAGTATTTT. Translation gives CASSPLLPDIHTQYF. The complete variable domain, with remaining parts taken from reference TRBV9 and TRBJ2-3, reads DSGVTQTPKHLITATGQRVTLRCSPRSGDLSVYWYQQSLDQGLQFLIQYYNGEERAKGNILERFSAQQFPDLHSELNLSSLELGDSALYFCASSPLLPDIHTQYFGPGTRLTVL.

V gene TRBV11-3 combines with J gene TRBJ1-5, with D possibly TRBD1 on 5 matching bases. The CDR3 has 15 amino acids. V was clipped by 1 base and J by 2 bases, with 9 bases between them. Germline CDR1 and CDR2: SGHNT and YENEEA. The CDR3 bases are TGTGCCAGCAGCTTAGGGAGGGGAGGCAATCAGCCCCAGCATTTT. Its translation: CASSLGRGGNQPQHF.

This clone was observed a few times. The chain joins TRBV7-6 to TRBJ2-3; 12 nucleotides agree with TRBD2. Germline V CDR1 and CDR2: SGHVS, FNYEAQ. Germline trimming cut 5 bases from V and 2 bases from J; bases unmatched to any gene: 11. The CDR3 has 18 amino acids. The CDR3 sequence: CASSAQTSSGGDTDTQYF. The CDR3 coding sequence is TGTGCCAGCAGCGCCCAAACCTCTAGCGGGGGGGACACAGATACGCAGTATTTT.